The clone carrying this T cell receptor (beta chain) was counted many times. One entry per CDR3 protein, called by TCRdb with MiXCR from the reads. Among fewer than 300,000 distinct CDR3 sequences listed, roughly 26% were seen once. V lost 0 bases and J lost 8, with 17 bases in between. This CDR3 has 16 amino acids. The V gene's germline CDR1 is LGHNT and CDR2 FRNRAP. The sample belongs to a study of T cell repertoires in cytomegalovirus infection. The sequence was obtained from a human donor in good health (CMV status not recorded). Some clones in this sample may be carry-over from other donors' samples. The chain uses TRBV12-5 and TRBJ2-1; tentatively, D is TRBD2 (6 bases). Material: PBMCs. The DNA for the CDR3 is TGTGCTAGTGGTTTGGTACGAGGCGGGATTTACGATGAGCAGTTCTTC. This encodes CASGLVRGGIYDEQFF.